One sample yielded the 30 T cell receptor beta chains listed below, sequenced in a study of blood T cell repertoires in COVID-19. The method was immunoSEQ multiplex PCR; TCRdb's version includes in-frame clones alone and lacks a portion of them. The data contain 70,000 to 100,000 clones, 80% to 90% of them seen just once; the ten biggest clones take up roughly a sixth. What was sequenced was peripheral blood. These receptors all come from a woman over 75 with acute or convalescent COVID-19.

J is TRBJ1-6 and V is TRBV9; 12 positions agree with TRBD1. Trimming took 3 bases from V and 10 from J; bases not matched to a gene: 8. The CDR3 length is 16 residues. Germline CDR1 is SGDLS and CDR2 is YYNGEE. The CDR3 coding sequence is TGTGCCAGCAGCGGGGGGACAGGGGGCCTGGGGTCACCCCTCCACTTT. This codes for CASSGGTGGLGSPLHF.

This clone occurred a few times. This chain links TRBV29-1 with TRBJ1-4; TRBD1 aligns across 9 bases. The CDR3 loop spans 13 amino acids. The J segment lost 8 bases and the V segment lost 4 bases, leaving 5 bases of the junction unmatched. The germline gives CDR1 SQVTM, CDR2 ANQGSEA. The CDR3 here is CSVVEDRGEKLFF. In DNA form, the CDR3 reads TGCAGCGTTGTCGAGGACAGGGGAGAAAAACTGTTTTTT.

The sample holds one count of this clone. The chain links TRBV5-5 to TRBJ1-4; tentatively, D is TRBD1 (6 bases). Germline CDR1 and CDR2: SGHKS and YYEKEE (reference sequence). Trimming stripped 6 bases from V and 0 bases from J, with 15 bases between. This CDR3 is built from 16 residues. CDR3 nucleotides: TGTGCCAGCATACCAGGGGCTTCCACAACTAATGAAAAACTGTTTTTT. Translation gives CASIPGASTTNEKLFF.

CDR3 sequence reads: CASTPGTEYNEQFF. The CDR3 DNA is TGTGCCAGCACCCCCGGGACAGAATACAATGAGCAGTTCTTC. The V gene is TRBV7-2, the J gene TRBJ2-1; 7 bases are a match to TRBD1. The CDR3 is 14 residues long. Germline V gene sequence: CDR1 SGHTA, CDR2 FQGNSA. Unmatched junction bases numbered 7, after V lost 7 bases and J lost 4 bases.

The chain recombines TRBV14 with TRBJ2-7, with a tentative D call TRBD1 (6 bases). The CDR3 is 13 amino acids. Trimming removed 5 bases from V and 1 base from J, with 9 bases in between. The V gene's germline CDR1 is SGHDN and CDR2 FVKESK. The CDR3 DNA follows: TGTGCCAGCAGCGGGACATTGTCCTACGAGCAGTACTTC. It translates to CASSGTLSYEQYF.

On this clone: The germline gene is not matched at one end of the junction; a read error may be the cause. The J gene is TRBJ2-5, the V gene TRBV12-3 or TRBV12-4, with D unresolved. CDR3 length equals 13 residues. The CDR3 DNA is TGTGCCAGCAGTTTCACTGCCCAAGAGATCCAGTACTTC. Encoded protein: CASSFTAQEIQYF.

This chain connects TRBV4-3 to TRBJ1-2; tentative D call: TRBD1 (6 bases). The CDR3 extends over 16 amino acids. Germline V gene sequence: CDR1 LGHNA, CDR2 YSLEER. The V end was cut by 1 base, the J end by 6 bases, with 18 bases between. The CDR3 here is CASSQGQGRKLNGYTF. In nucleotides, the CDR3 is TGCGCCAGCAGCCAAGGTCAGGGGAGAAAATTAAATGGCTACACCTTC.

This clone occurred a few times. This chain connects TRBV6-1 to TRBJ1-6; 11 nucleotides agree with TRBD1. CDR1 MNHNS and CDR2 SASEGT come from the germline V gene. The CDR3 totals 17 residues. V lost 4 bases and J lost 7; bases outside the gene matches: 9. The CDR3 is CASSGQGTGGRNSPLHF. CDR3 nucleotide sequence: TGTGCCAGCAGTGGGCAGGGGACAGGGGGTAGGAATTCACCCCTCCACTTT.

This clone was counted a single time. The V gene is TRBV9, the J gene TRBJ2-3; D remains ambiguous. In germline, CDR1 is SGDLS, CDR2 YYNGEE. Trimming cost V 1 base and J 6 bases, with 12 bases left between them. CDR3 length equals 14 residues. CDR3 nucleotides: TGTGCCAGCAGCGTATTTCTGGTCGGGGATACGCAGTATTTT. Its protein product is CASSVFLVGDTQYF.

This chain connects TRBV30 to TRBJ1-1, with TRBD1 as a possible D gene (5 bases). This CDR3 is built from 12 residues. Trimming shortened V by 8 bases and J by 5 bases, and 15 bases separated the two germline ends. Germline V gene data show CDR1 as GTSNPN and CDR2 as SVGIG (reference sequence). CDR3 DNA: TGTGCCAGTGGCCGGCGGGGGACTGAAGCTTTCTTT. Translation: CASGRRGTEAFF.

This chain joins TRBV6-5 and TRBJ2-7; 7 bases are a match to TRBD1. The CDR3 is made up of 15 amino acids. Germline assignment: CDR1 MNHEY and CDR2 SVGAGI. Losses at the gene ends were 6 bases for V and 3 bases for J; bases not matched to a gene: 11. DNA of the CDR3: TGTGCCAGCAGCCTCGGACAGGTCACCTTCTACGAGCAGTACTTC. Amino acids: CASSLGQVTFYEQYF.

V and J are TRBV11-2 and TRBJ1-4; TRBD1 aligns across 10 bases. J was trimmed by 8 bases and V by 1 base; bases with no gene match: 1. Germline assignment: CDR1 SGHAT and CDR2 FQNNGV. This CDR3 spans 14 amino acids. In nucleotides, the CDR3 is TGTGCCAGCAGCTTAGGGGGACAGGGGGAAAAACTGTTTTTT. It yields the protein CASSLGGQGEKLFF.

The chain is built from TRBV6-6 and TRBJ2-4; 10 bases are a match to TRBD1. V lost 6 bases to trimming and J lost 3 bases; unmatched junction nucleotides: 5. The CDR3 consists of 15 residues. Looked up from germline, CDR1 is MNHNY and CDR2 is SVGAGI (reference sequence). The CDR3 DNA follows: TGTGCCAGCAGAGACAGGGGGCACAGCAAAAACATTCAGTACTTC. It codes for CASRDRGHSKNIQYF.

The chain links TRBV3-1 (or the pseudogene TRBV3-2) to TRBJ2-2, with D possibly being TRBD2 (6 bases). This CDR3 has 16 residues. CDR1 and CDR2 from the germline V gene are LGHDT and YNNKEL (reference sequence). Trimming took 1 base from V and 4 from J, leaving 13 bases between them. The CDR3 protein is CASSQGRGLFTGELFF. The CDR3 region has the DNA TGTGCCAGCAGCCAAGGTCGGGGACTGTTCACCGGGGAGCTGTTTTTT.

This sequence joins TRBV19 and TRBJ2-1; 8 nucleotides line up with TRBD1. This CDR3 spans 16 amino acids. Trimming at V came to 8 bases and at J to 7 bases, leaving 16 bases not matched to a gene. Looked up from germline, CDR1 is LNHDA and CDR2 is SQIVND (reference sequence). The CDR3 reads CASSVPGQGVENEQFF. DNA for the CDR3: TGTGCCAGTTCCGTCCCAGGACAGGGCGTCGAGAATGAGCAGTTCTTC.

J is TRBJ2-1 and V is TRBV18, with a weak D call TRBD1 (6 bases). CDR3 length: 14 amino acids. In germline, CDR1 is KGHSH, CDR2 LQKENI. The V end lost 0 bases, the J end lost 4 bases, and 7 bases lay between the germline ends. The CDR3 loop reads CASSPPGAYNEQFF. CDR3 bases: TGTGCCAGCTCACCACCGGGGGCTTACAATGAGCAGTTCTTC.

V usage is TRBV10-1 and J usage is TRBJ1-4; no clear D gene. The CDR3 is 15 residues long. Germline V gene data show CDR1 as WNHNN and CDR2 as SYGVQD (reference sequence). Trimming removed 6 bases at V and 4 bases at J, with 15 bases between. This chain's CDR3 is CASSRVPGVNEKLFF. As DNA, the CDR3 is TGCGCCAGCAGCCGGGTCCCCGGGGTTAATGAAAAACTGTTTTTT.

The chain employs TRBV19 and TRBJ2-7, with 8 bases matching TRBD1. The CDR3 is made up of 14 amino acids. Trimming took 3 bases from V and 5 from J; bases not matched to a gene: 6. Germline V gene data show CDR1 as LNHDA and CDR2 as SQIVND (reference sequence). The CDR3 DNA sequence: TGTGCCAGTAGTATCCGTGCAGGGGGCAACGAGCAGTACTTC. It encodes CASSIRAGGNEQYF.

The V call is TRBV12-3 or TRBV12-4, the J call TRBJ2-5, with no clear D. V was trimmed by 5 bases and J by 4 bases, leaving 11 bases between them. CDR3 size: 13 residues. The CDR3 region has the DNA TGTGCCAGCAGTCCTCCCGAAGCAGAGACCCAGTACTTC. Protein product: CASSPPEAETQYF.

This chain links TRBV7-2 with TRBJ2-7, with 7 nucleotides matching TRBD1. The junction had 11 bases not matched to a gene; V was cut back by 5 bases and J by 4 bases. In germline, CDR1 is SGHTA, CDR2 FQGNSA. The CDR3 length is 15 residues. CDR3 coding DNA: TGTGCCAGCAGCCCAACCAGGGACAGCGCATACGAGCAGTACTTC. This sequence encodes CASSPTRDSAYEQYF.

The gene calls are TRBV5-6 and TRBJ1-5, with 8 bases identical to TRBD1. Germline V lookup: CDR1 SGHDT, CDR2 YYEEEE. The V gene end was trimmed by 4 bases and the J gene end by 0 bases; junction bases not matched to a gene: 9. CDR3 length equals 17 residues. The CDR3 here is CASSRTTGDDSNQPQHF. The DNA of the CDR3 is TGTGCCAGCAGCCGCACGACAGGGGACGATAGCAATCAGCCCCAGCATTTT.

CDR3 amino acids: CASSPSGGAFASSTDTQYF. Written as DNA, the CDR3 is TGTGCCAGCAGCCCTAGCGGGGGGGCCTTTGCTTCTAGCACAGATACGCAGTATTTT. This chain links TRBV27 with TRBJ2-3; 12 nucleotides agree with TRBD2. The germline V gene has CDR1 MNHEY and CDR2 SMNVEV (reference sequence). J was trimmed by 0 bases and V by 6 bases; bases with no gene match: 13. The CDR3 consists of 19 residues.

The chain combines TRBV19 with TRBJ1-2; perhaps TRBD1 as D (6 bases). This CDR3 is built from 14 residues. Trimming took off 4 bases at V and 2 bases at J, with 11 bases between the two ends. The germline gives CDR1 LNHDA, CDR2 SQIVND (reference sequence). CDR3 in amino acids: CASSTPGTNYGYTF. The DNA of the CDR3 is TGTGCCAGTAGTACGCCGGGGACAAACTATGGCTACACCTTC.

The chain joins TRBV6-5 to TRBJ1-2, with TRBD1 matching 7 bases. CDR1 is MNHEY, CDR2 SVGAGI, per germline. V shed 7 bases and J 3 bases; nucleotides not matched to a gene: 5. This CDR3 is built from 13 residues. CDR3 DNA sequence: TGTGCCAGCACTAGACAGGGAGACTATGGCTACACCTTC. This encodes CASTRQGDYGYTF.

The chain employs TRBV14 and TRBJ2-7; 8 bases line up with TRBD1. CDR1 is SGHDN and CDR2 is FVKESK in the germline V gene. This CDR3 is built from 15 residues. The V and J ends lost 4 bases and 5 bases, in that order; junction bases with no gene match: 10. In DNA form, the CDR3 reads TGTGCCAGCAGCCCAGGGACAGGTCGGTTCGACGAGCAGTACTTC. Protein product: CASSPGTGRFDEQYF.

This clone was found a few times. Sequence at one end of the junction differs from germline and may be a read error. The gene calls are TRBV7-7 and TRBJ2-2; 7 bases align to TRBD2. The CDR3 has 14 amino acids. Germline values: CDR1 SSHAT, CDR2 FNYEAQ (reference sequence). This chain's CDR3 is CASSAGGGHGELFF. Here the CDR3 DNA reads TGTGCTAGCAGCGCCGGGGGAGGGCACGGGGAGCTGTTTTTT.

The chain is built from TRBV5-6 and TRBJ1-5; D perhaps matches TRBD1 (6 bases). The germline V and J ends were trimmed by 1 base and 7 bases, with 18 bases remaining between them. Germline CDR1 and CDR2: SGHDT and YYEEEE. There are 16 residues in the CDR3. The CDR3 loop reads CASSLFGVGAGQPQHF. The CDR3 DNA reads TGTGCCAGCAGCTTGTTCGGTGTGGGGGCTGGGCAGCCCCAGCATTTT.

The chain is built from TRBV6-2 or TRBV6-3 and TRBJ1-2; D ambiguous. CDR1 is MNHEY and CDR2 is SVGEGT in the germline V gene. Trimming left V 2 bases short and J 4 bases short, with 8 bases between. This CDR3 region has 13 residues. Here the CDR3 DNA reads TGTGCCAGCAGTTACATGGAGGGCTATGGCTACACCTTC. Protein: CASSYMEGYGYTF.

The V gene is TRBV7-9, the J gene TRBJ2-7, with D unresolved. CDR3 size: 14 residues. The ends were cut back, 5 bases at V and 2 bases at J, with 13 bases in the middle. From germline, CDR1 is SEHNR and CDR2 FQNEAQ (reference sequence). The CDR3 DNA reads as TGTGCCAGCAGCCCCGTTGCGGCAACCTACGAGCAGTACTTC. Protein: CASSPVAATYEQYF. Full variable domain (remainder filled in from reference TRBV7-9 and TRBJ2-7): DTGVSQNPRHKITKRGQNVTFRCDPISEHNRLYWYRQTLGQGPEFLTYFQNEAQLEKSRLLSDRFSAERPKGSFSTLEIQRTEQGDSAMYLCASSPVAATYEQYFGPGTRLTVT.

This chain uses TRBV5-6 with TRBJ2-7; 8 nucleotides align to TRBD2. There are 13 residues in the CDR3. Germline trimming cut 4 bases from V and 3 bases from J; bases unmatched to any gene: 3. Germline-derived CDR1 and CDR2 are SGHDT and YYEEEE. CDR3 sequence: CASSVGGVYEQYF. CDR3 sequence (DNA): TGTGCCAGCAGCGTCGGGGGGGTCTACGAGCAGTACTTC.